This T cell receptor (beta chain) is from a study of shared clonotypes between healthy human individuals (dated by TCRdb to the early 2020s). Context from the whole study: The cohort included three men and two women between 18 and 49 years of age. To estimate repertoire size and how much clonotype sharing occurs between individuals, the study deeply sequenced the blood TCR repertoires of roughly 5 healthy adults. Each donor's leukapheresis produced roughly between roughly 0.94 and 9.5 billion PBMCs. For each donor, three plates each were used for CD4 naive and CD4 memory, two plates were used for CD8 naive, and one plate was used for CD8 memory. Different laboratories and diverse techniques were used to prepare libraries and sequence TCR repertoires, to increase sequencing depth and limit assay-specific biases. Beyond this particular receptor, the publication reports: Sharing across several donors was observed for around 5% of naive CD4, 3% to 3.5% of naive CD8, 2% to 2.5% of memory CD4, and roughly 0.43% of memory CD8 clonotypes. Because the study included only a small number of donors, the genetic and exposure-history diversity represented was limited. Pairwise subsampling led to the expectation that sequencing depth would affect the degree of clonotype sharing among donors. Compared with non-shared clonotypes, the clonotypes found in all four sorted-subset donors had higher generation probabilities. Naive subsets generally had larger estimated clonotype richness than memory subsets. Sampling was limited to blood, and TCR repertoires in tissue likely differ from TCR repertoires in blood. Even with the large sequencing depth, rarefaction of the sorted-subset datasets indicated that sequencing was incomplete.

Using the deep immunoSEQ assay, TCR CDR3 regions were amplified from genomic DNA by multiplex PCR. For each cell subset, the extracted genomic DNA was distributed evenly across all wells of several immunoSEQ 96-well plates, and each plate served as one replicate. For sorted subsets, about 200 ng genomic DNA, equal to 25,000 to 35,000 T cell genomes, was loaded into each replicate PCR. Purified libraries were measured with a Qubit 3.0 fluorometer, size-checked on a Bioanalyzer 2100, and measured again with the KAPA Library Quantification kit. Every immunoSEQ 96-well plate was sequenced on a dedicated single-read 150-cycle Illumina NextSeq 550 flow cell. As for the authors' bioinformatics: Because the immunoSEQ output held only junctional sequences and lacked quality scores, the filtering could not match the filtering applied to full-length reads. Sequences were annotated with PyIR, a Python wrapper for IgBLAST v1.9, and V/J genes and CDR3 were assigned using IMGT germline references. Reads with weak V/J assignments (E-value above 1e-6), missing CDR3, stop codons, out-of-frame junctions, or ambiguous translated residues were removed. A V3J clonotype was defined by an identical inferred V gene, J gene, and CDR3 amino acid sequence. To compute the percentage overlap between repertoires, the number of shared unique clonotypes was divided by the size of the smaller repertoire. Three approaches were used to assess repertoire richness: RTK rarefaction, the Chao1 estimator, and Recon v2.1 estimates of unobserved clonotypes. OLGA was used to compute generation probabilities for all TCRbeta clonotypes that the gDNA method yielded from a handful of donors. TCRdb limited this immuneACCESS table to in-frame rearrangements with V and J called. A share of clones is missing; checked studies link under half to unresolved V genes, and the rest is unexplained. V and J calls and clone size follow that table, whereas D and trimming were derived from the DNA. The sample includes 2 million or so clones, with less than 95% observed a single time. The ten largest clonotypes hold about 1.1% of the sample.

The CDR3 covers 15 residues, taking in both the cysteine and the phenylalanine. The retained sequence is limited to the CDR3, 45 bases, with the frame set at the first base. CDR1 and CDR2 (SGHRS, YFSETQ) derive from the germline V gene. Between the V and J ends, shortened by 0 bases and 3 bases respectively, the junction contains 10 bases. A remark on this clone: It lacks a known antigen. Within one base of it there is no much larger clone, and no base qualities were kept.

CD8 naive samples consisted of CD45RO-negative cells that were positively selected for CCR7, yielding a CD45RA+CCR7+ population without TemRA cells. The donors were healthy, HIV-negative adults with no recently reported acute infections or vaccinations. Only Caucasian adults living in Nashville, Tennessee, USA were represented among the donors. Blood was collected by leukapheresis, and PBMCs were isolated by Ficoll-Histopaque density gradient centrifugation and then cryopreserved in liquid nitrogen vapor phase. Analytical flow cytometry was used to check the purity and quantity of every magnetically sorted T cell population. Each sorted fraction had its genomic DNA isolated and then quantified by UV absorbance on a Nanodrop 2000c.

This chain joins TRBV5-1 to TRBJ2-1, and possibly TRBD1, on 6 matching bases. Sequencing used naive CD8+ T cells sorted from blood. Explained via the paper, the cell subset or site label denotes: CD45RA+CCR7+. The receptor was derived from a man younger than 30 in good health. This receptor has the CDR3 CASSLEDSVYNEQFF. The base sequence is TGCGCCAGCAGCTTGGAGGACAGTGTCTACAATGAGCAGTTCTTC. Here the CDR3 is joined to the reference TRBV5-1 and TRBJ2-1 genes, and the full variable domain is: KAGVTQTPRYLIKTRGQQVTLSCSPISGHRSVSWYQQTPGQGLQFLFEYFSETQRNKGNFPGRFSGRQFSNSRSEMNVSTLELGDSALYLCASSLEDSVYNEQFFGPGTRLTVL.